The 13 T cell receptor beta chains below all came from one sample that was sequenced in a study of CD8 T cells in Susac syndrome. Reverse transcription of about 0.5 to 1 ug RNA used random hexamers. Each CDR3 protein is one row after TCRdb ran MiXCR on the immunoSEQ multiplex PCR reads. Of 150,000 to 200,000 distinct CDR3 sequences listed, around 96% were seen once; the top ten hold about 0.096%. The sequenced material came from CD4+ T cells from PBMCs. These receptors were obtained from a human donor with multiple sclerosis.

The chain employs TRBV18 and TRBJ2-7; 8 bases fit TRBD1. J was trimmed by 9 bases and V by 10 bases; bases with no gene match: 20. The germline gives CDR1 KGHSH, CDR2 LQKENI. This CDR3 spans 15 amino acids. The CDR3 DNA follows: TGTGCCAACGACAGCCCCAGGACAGGGTTTCTTCCGCAGTACTTC. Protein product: CANDSPRTGFLPQYF.

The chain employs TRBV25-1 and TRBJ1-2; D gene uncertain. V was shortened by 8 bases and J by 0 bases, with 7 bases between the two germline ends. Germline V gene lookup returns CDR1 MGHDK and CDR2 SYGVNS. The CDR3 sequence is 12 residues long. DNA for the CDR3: TGTGCCAGCTCGGATCCTAACTATGGCTACACCTTC. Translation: CASSDPNYGYTF.

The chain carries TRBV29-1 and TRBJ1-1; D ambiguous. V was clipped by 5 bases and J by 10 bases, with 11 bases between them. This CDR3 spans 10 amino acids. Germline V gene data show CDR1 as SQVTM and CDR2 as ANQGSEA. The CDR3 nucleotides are TGCAGCGTTCTGGCAGGCTCAGCTTTCTTT. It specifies CSVLAGSAFF.

The CDR3 bases are TGTGCCATCAGTGCCCAATATGGCTACACCTTC. This codes for CAISAQYGYTF. V usage is TRBV10-3 and J usage is TRBJ1-2; D unclear. Trimming cost V 4 bases and J 5 bases, with 5 bases left between them. The CDR3 has 11 residues. Germline V gene sequence: CDR1 ENHRY, CDR2 SYGVKD.

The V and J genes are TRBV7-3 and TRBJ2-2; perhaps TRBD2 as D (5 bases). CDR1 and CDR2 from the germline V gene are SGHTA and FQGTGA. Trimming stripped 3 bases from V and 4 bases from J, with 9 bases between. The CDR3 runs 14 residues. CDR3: CASSFQAGTGELFF. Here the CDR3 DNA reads TGTGCCAGCAGCTTCCAGGCGGGCACCGGGGAGCTGTTTTTT.

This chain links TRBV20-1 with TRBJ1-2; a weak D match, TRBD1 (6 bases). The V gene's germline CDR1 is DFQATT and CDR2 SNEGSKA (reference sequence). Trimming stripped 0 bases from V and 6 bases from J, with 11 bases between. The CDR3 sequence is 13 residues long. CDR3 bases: TGCAGTGCTAGAGATCAGGCAGGGGATGGCTACACCTTC. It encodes CSARDQAGDGYTF.

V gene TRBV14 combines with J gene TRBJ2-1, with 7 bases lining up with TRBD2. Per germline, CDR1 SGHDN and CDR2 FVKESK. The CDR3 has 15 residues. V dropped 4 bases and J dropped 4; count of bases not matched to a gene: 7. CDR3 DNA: TGTGCCAGCAGCCCGGGACTACCTTATTACAATGAGCAGTTCTTC. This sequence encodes CASSPGLPYYNEQFF.

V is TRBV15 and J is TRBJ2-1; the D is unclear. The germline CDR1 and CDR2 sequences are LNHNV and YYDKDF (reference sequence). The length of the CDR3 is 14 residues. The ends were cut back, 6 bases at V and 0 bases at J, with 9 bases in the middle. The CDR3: CATRVTVSYNEQFF. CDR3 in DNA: TGTGCCACCAGGGTGACCGTCTCCTACAATGAGCAGTTCTTC. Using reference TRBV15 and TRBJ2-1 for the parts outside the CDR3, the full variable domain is DAMVIQNPRYQVTQFGKPVTLSCSQTLNHNVMYWYQQKSSQAPKLLFHYYDKDFNNEADTPDNFQSRRPNTSFCFLDIRSPGLGDTAMYLCATRVTVSYNEQFFGPGTRLTVL.

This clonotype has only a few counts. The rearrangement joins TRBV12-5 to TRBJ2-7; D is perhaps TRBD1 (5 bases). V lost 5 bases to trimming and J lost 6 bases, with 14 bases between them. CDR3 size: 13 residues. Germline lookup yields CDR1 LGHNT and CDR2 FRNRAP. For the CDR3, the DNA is TGTGCTAGTGGTGCGCAAGGACACGTCGAGCAGTACTTC. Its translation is CASGAQGHVEQYF.

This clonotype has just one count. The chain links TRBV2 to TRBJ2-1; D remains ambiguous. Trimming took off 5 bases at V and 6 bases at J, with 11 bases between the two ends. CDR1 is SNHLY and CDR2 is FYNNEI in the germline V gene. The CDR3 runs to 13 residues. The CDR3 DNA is TGTGCCAGCAGTTTAGAGTACCTCAATGAGCAGTTCTTC. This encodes CASSLEYLNEQFF.

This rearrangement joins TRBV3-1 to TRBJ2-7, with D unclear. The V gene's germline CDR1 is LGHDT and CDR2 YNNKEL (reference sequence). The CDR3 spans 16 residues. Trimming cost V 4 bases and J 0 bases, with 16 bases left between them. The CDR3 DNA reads TGTGCCAGCAGCCCTCAATCGACATACTCCTCCTACGAGCAGTACTTC. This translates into CASSPQSTYSSYEQYF.

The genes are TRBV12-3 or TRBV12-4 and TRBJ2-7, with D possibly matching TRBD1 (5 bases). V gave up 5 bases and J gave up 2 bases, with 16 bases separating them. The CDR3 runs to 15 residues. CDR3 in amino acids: CASSPQGHNTYEQYF. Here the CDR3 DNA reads TGTGCCAGCAGTCCCCAAGGACACAATACCTACGAGCAGTACTTC.

The CDR3 DNA is TGTGCCTGGTCGATTCACCGTAACGAGCAGTACTTC. Translating it yields CAWSIHRNEQYF. The chain joins TRBV30 to TRBJ2-7; D call uncertain. The CDR3 loop spans 12 amino acids. V dropped 5 bases and J dropped 5 bases, with 13 bases sitting between them. The V gene's germline CDR1 is GTSNPN and CDR2 SVGIG (reference sequence).